By frequency in the sample, the clone carrying this TCR beta chain is medium-sized. TCRdb reanalyzed the PCR reads with MiXCR. The table has under 20,000 clones, roughly 22% seen once. The junction had 12 bases not matched to a gene; V was cut back by 5 bases and J by 8 bases. Germline V gene lookup returns CDR1 SEHNR and CDR2 FQNEAQ (reference sequence). CDR3 length: 15 residues. The sample comes from a study of metastatic and nonmetastatic thyroid tumors. There were no patients who had received any treatment before thyroid surgery. Sequencing input: adjacent normal tissue. The chain carries TRBV7-9 and TRBJ2-1; 7 nucleotides agree with TRBD2. This TCR was sampled from a female donor with papillary thyroid cancer or a benign thyroid nodule (not recorded which). Some clones in this sample may be carry-over from other donors' samples. The CDR3 coding sequence is TGTGCCAGCAGCCCCGGGACTACAGCTCCGCATGAGCAGTTCTTC. Translation gives CASSPGTTAPHEQFF.